A single sample is the source of the 19 T cell receptor beta chains below, sequenced in a study of blood T cell repertoires in COVID-19. Data came from immunoSEQ multiplex PCR; TCRdb stores just in-frame clones and leaves some out. This table holds under 200,000 clones, approximately 86% found once. Sequencing was carried out using peripheral blood. These receptor sequences come from a man aged 60 to 69 with COVID-19, enrolled during active disease.

J is TRBJ1-1 and V is TRBV2; maybe TRBD1 (6 bases). The CDR3 spans 14 residues. Trimming shortened V by 6 bases and J by 0 bases, and 11 bases separated the two germline ends. CDR1 and CDR2 from the germline V gene are SNHLY and FYNNEI. In nucleotides, the CDR3 is TGTGCCAGCAGAAGGACAGAGATGAACACTGAAGCTTTCTTT. It codes for CASRRTEMNTEAFF.

The rearrangement joins TRBV27 to TRBJ1-2; TRBD1 agrees at 8 bases. Germline CDR1 is MNHEY and CDR2 is SMNVEV (reference sequence). J lost 7 bases, V lost 3 bases, and 13 bases had no gene match. The CDR3 length is 16 residues. This CDR3 reads CASSLGTGGPFSGYTF. The CDR3 coding sequence is TGTGCCAGCAGTTTGGGGACAGGAGGACCATTTTCTGGCTACACCTTC.

The V gene is TRBV11-1, the J gene TRBJ2-7; the match to TRBD2 covers 7 bases. After removal of 4 bases from V and 3 bases from J, the junction contained 6 bases not matched to a gene. The CDR3 length is 14 residues. CDR1 and CDR2 from the germline V gene are SGHAT and FQDESV (reference sequence). The CDR3 here is CASSSGGGGYEQYF. CDR3 sequence (DNA): TGTGCCAGCAGCTCCGGCGGGGGAGGCTACGAGCAGTACTTC.

The genes are TRBV27 and TRBJ1-2; 8 bases agree with TRBD1. In germline, CDR1 is MNHEY, CDR2 SMNVEV (reference sequence). V was pared by 8 bases and J by 0 bases, with 11 bases of the junction left unmatched. This CDR3 region has 16 residues. CDR3 region: CASSAAQGASNYGYTF. The CDR3, as DNA: TGTGCCAGCTCGGCCGCCCAGGGGGCTTCTAACTATGGCTACACCTTC.

There are many counts of this clone. The chain is built from TRBV6-5 and TRBJ1-1; D is uncertain. V gave up 7 bases and J gave up 7 bases, with 13 bases separating them. CDR1 and CDR2 (germline): MNHEY, SVGAGI. The CDR3 contains 12 residues. CDR3 bases: TGTGCCAGCAAATCTGCGTTCGGTGAAGCTTTCTTT. Residues: CASKSAFGEAFF.

The chain carries TRBV18 and TRBJ2-2, with D unresolved. V dropped 0 bases and J dropped 4 bases, with 3 bases sitting between them. The CDR3 covers 13 residues. From germline, CDR1 is KGHSH and CDR2 LQKENI. The CDR3 is CASSPPSTGELFF. The CDR3 DNA sequence: TGTGCCAGCTCACCACCGAGCACCGGGGAGCTGTTTTTT.

The J gene is TRBJ1-4, the V gene TRBV7-2; 7 bases are shared with TRBD1. Germline lookup yields CDR1 SGHTA and CDR2 FQGNSA. V lost 1 base and J lost 7; bases outside the gene matches: 6. This CDR3 contains 15 residues. The CDR3 protein is CASSLGDRAGEKLFF. In DNA form, the CDR3 reads TGTGCCAGCAGCTTAGGAGACAGGGCAGGTGAAAAACTGTTTTTT.

There are a few counts of this clone. V is TRBV11-2 and J is TRBJ2-7, with TRBD1 identical over 9 bases. The CDR3 length is 15 residues. V trimming: 2 bases; J trimming: 3 bases; junction bases outside the gene matches: 5. Germline CDR1 and CDR2: SGHAT and FQNNGV. CDR3 region: CASSLTGTGIYEQYF. CDR3 coding DNA: TGTGCCAGCAGCTTAACCGGGACAGGGATCTACGAGCAGTACTTC.

The chain carries TRBV25-1 and TRBJ1-1; D might be TRBD1 (5 bases). Germline loops: CDR1 MGHDK, CDR2 SYGVNS. The ends were cut back, 4 bases at V and 3 bases at J, with 15 bases in the middle. The CDR3 is made up of 15 amino acids. The CDR3 sequence is CASSGRGVMDTEAFF. As DNA, the CDR3 is TGTGCCAGCAGTGGGCGGGGGGTTATGGACACTGAAGCTTTCTTT.

The J gene is TRBJ1-1, the V gene TRBV18, with TRBD1 matching over 10 bases. This CDR3 is built from 15 residues. V was clipped by 3 bases and J by 10 bases; unmatched bases: 11. Germline assignment: CDR1 KGHSH and CDR2 LQKENI. The CDR3 coding sequence is TGTGCCAGCTCACCGTGGACAGGGGGAGGGTTTCCAGCTTTCTTT. This gives the protein CASSPWTGGGFPAFF.

V gene TRBV11-2 combines with J gene TRBJ2-3, with 7 bases fitting TRBD2. J lost 3 bases, V lost 4 bases, and 7 bases had no gene match. CDR1 SGHAT and CDR2 FQNNGV come from the germline V gene. There are 15 residues in the CDR3. The CDR3 sequence: CASSWLAGNTDTQYF. Written as DNA, the CDR3 is TGTGCCAGCAGCTGGTTAGCGGGCAATACAGATACGCAGTATTTT.

V and J are TRBV5-1 and TRBJ2-1; TRBD1 agrees at 10 bases. V lost 5 bases and J lost 9; bases outside the gene matches: 8. The CDR3 loop spans 14 amino acids. Germline CDR1 and CDR2: SGHRS and YFSETQ. The CDR3 here is CASSMEDRGLEQFF. DNA of the CDR3: TGCGCCAGCAGTATGGAAGACAGGGGGCTTGAGCAGTTCTTC.

The gene calls are TRBV19 and TRBJ1-1, with 7 bases matching TRBD1. The CDR3 is made up of 17 amino acids. Germline V gives CDR1 LNHDA, CDR2 SQIVND (reference sequence). V was clipped by 2 bases and J by 6 bases; unmatched bases: 15. The CDR3: CASSIPGQILLGAEAFF. The CDR3, as DNA: TGTGCCAGTAGTATACCGGGACAGATCCTTCTGGGAGCTGAAGCTTTCTTT.

The CDR3, as DNA: TGTGCCAGCAGCCGATTGACAGCGGGGCGCGTGGGCGAGCAGTACTTC. Amino acid sequence: CASSRLTAGRVGEQYF. The genes are TRBV7-9 and TRBJ2-7; 7 positions match TRBD2. The CDR3 loop spans 16 amino acids. V lost 5 bases to trimming and J lost 6 bases; unmatched junction nucleotides: 16. Germline CDR1 and CDR2: SEHNR and FQNEAQ (reference sequence).

The chain joins TRBV7-2 to TRBJ2-7, with D perhaps TRBD1 (5 bases). The germline CDR1 and CDR2 sequences are SGHTA and FQGNSA. The CDR3 contains 13 residues. V lost 10 bases, J lost 0 bases, and 13 bases lay in between. For the CDR3, the DNA is TGTGCCACAAGCAGCCAGGGCTCCTACGAGCAGTACTTC. Translation gives CATSSQGSYEQYF.

V and J are TRBV6-5 and TRBJ1-1, with D possibly matching TRBD1 (5 bases). This CDR3 has 14 residues. V lost 6 bases to trimming and J lost 0 bases, with 11 bases between them. CDR1 is MNHEY, CDR2 SVGAGI, per germline. The CDR3, as DNA: TGTGCCAGCAGCCAAGGGGTCCTGAACACTGAAGCTTTCTTT. Its protein is CASSQGVLNTEAFF.

This sequence joins TRBV5-6 and TRBJ2-6; TRBD1 is a possible D gene (5 bases). V was trimmed by 2 bases and J by 0 bases, leaving 12 bases between them. CDR1 SGHDT and CDR2 YYEEEE come from the germline V gene. CDR3 size: 17 residues. CDR3 DNA: TGTGCCAGCAGCTTTATACCAGGGCGCTCTGGGGCCAACGTCCTGACTTTC. This encodes CASSFIPGRSGANVLTF.

The chain uses TRBV10-1 and TRBJ2-3; 7 bases line up with TRBD1. CDR3 length equals 16 residues. V dropped 9 bases and J dropped 0; count of bases not matched to a gene: 12. Germline CDR1 is WNHNN and CDR2 is SYGVQD (reference sequence). The CDR3, as DNA: TGCGCCAGTGGGACAGCCGGCGCGGTGAGCACAGATACGCAGTATTTT. Its protein product is CASGTAGAVSTDTQYF.

There are a few counts of this clone. The chain uses TRBV2 and TRBJ2-2, with D perhaps TRBD2 (6 bases). The CDR3 has 15 residues. V dropped 1 base and J dropped 4 bases, with 10 bases sitting between them. Germline V CDR1 and CDR2: SNHLY, FYNNEI. The CDR3 here is CASSEVLGSTGELFF. CDR3 nucleotides: TGTGCCAGCAGTGAAGTTCTCGGGAGCACCGGGGAGCTGTTTTTT.